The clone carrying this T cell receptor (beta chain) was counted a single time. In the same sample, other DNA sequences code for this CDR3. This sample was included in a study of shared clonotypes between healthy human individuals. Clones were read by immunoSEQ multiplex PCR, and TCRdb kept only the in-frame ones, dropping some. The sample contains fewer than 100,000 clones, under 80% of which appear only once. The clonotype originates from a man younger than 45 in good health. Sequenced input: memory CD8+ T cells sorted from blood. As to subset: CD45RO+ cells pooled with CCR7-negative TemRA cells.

CDR3 sequence reads: CASSTGLAGVSYNEQFF. The DNA for the CDR3 is TGTGCCAGCAGCACGGGACTAGCGGGAGTATCCTACAATGAGCAGTTCTTC. The chain couples TRBV7-9 to TRBJ2-1; 14 bases agree with TRBD2. V gave up 5 bases and J gave up 1 base; unmatched junction bases: 4. This CDR3 spans 17 amino acids. The germline gives CDR1 SEHNR, CDR2 FQNEAQ (reference sequence).